These 32 T cell receptor beta chains originate from one sample sequenced in a study of cytomegalovirus exposure and HLA in healthy donors. PCR used 60 Vbeta primers and 13 Jbeta primers. Libraries were prepared by immunoSEQ multiplex PCR; TCRdb keeps only in-frame clonotypes and omits some of them. The sample shows about 120,000 clones, less than 85% of them seen only once. Sequencing was carried out using PBMCs. The receptors shown here come from a young man in good health and CMV-seronegative.

The chain joins TRBV9 to TRBJ1-1; maybe TRBD1 (5 bases). Germline lookup yields CDR1 SGDLS and CDR2 YYNGEE. This CDR3 comprises 12 residues. V lost 7 bases, J lost 4 bases, and 11 bases lay in between. This CDR3 reads CASGRGGTEAFF. DNA for the CDR3: TGTGCCAGCGGACGGGGGGGCACTGAAGCTTTCTTT.

In its sample, this clone was seen a few times. V usage is TRBV7-2 and J usage is TRBJ2-7; 7 nucleotides line up with TRBD1. This CDR3 region has 16 residues. CDR1 and CDR2 (germline): SGHTA, FQGNSA. Trimming took 5 bases from V and 2 from J; bases not matched to a gene: 12. CDR3 in DNA: TGTGCCAGCAGCACAACAACCGGGACAGTTACCTACGAGCAGTACTTC. As protein: CASSTTTGTVTYEQYF. Drawing the rest from reference TRBV7-2 and TRBJ2-7, the complete variable domain is GAGVSQSPSNKVTEKGKDVELRCDPISGHTALYWYRQSLGQGLEFLIYFQGNSAPDKSGLPSDRFSAERTGGSVSTLTIQRTQQEDSAVYLCASSTTTGTVTYEQYFGPGTRLTVT.

V and J are TRBV5-4 and TRBJ2-3, with 13 bases lining up with TRBD2. Per germline, CDR1 SGHNT and CDR2 YYREEE (reference sequence). The CDR3 runs to 16 residues. Trimming took 4 bases from V and 1 from J; bases not matched to a gene: 3. CDR3 sequence reads: CASSQGLAGGTDTQYF. In DNA form, the CDR3 reads TGTGCCAGCAGCCAAGGACTAGCGGGGGGCACAGATACGCAGTATTTT.

The rearrangement joins TRBV6-6 to TRBJ1-2; TRBD1 matches at 7 bases. J gave up 2 bases and V 1 base, and 4 bases lay outside the gene matches. Germline V gene sequence: CDR1 MNHNY, CDR2 SVGAGI (reference sequence). CDR3 length: 15 amino acids. CDR3: CASSYYRGTNYGYTF. CDR3 DNA: TGTGCCAGCAGTTACTACAGGGGAACGAACTATGGCTACACCTTC.

This rearrangement joins TRBV30 to TRBJ2-7; 12 bases match TRBD2. The trim removed 3 bases at V and 5 bases at J, leaving 8 bases unmatched. Germline-derived CDR1 and CDR2 are GTSNPN and SVGIG (reference sequence). The CDR3 is 15 residues long. The CDR3 DNA is TGTGCCTGGAGCGGACTAGCGGGAATAATCGACGAGCAGTACTTC. Protein sequence: CAWSGLAGIIDEQYF.

This rearrangement joins TRBV2 to TRBJ1-1; 9 nucleotides line up with TRBD1. Unmatched junction bases numbered 9, after V lost 8 bases and J lost 2 bases. Per the germline V gene, CDR1 is SNHLY and CDR2 is FYNNEI. The CDR3 has 15 amino acids. As DNA, the CDR3 is TGTGCCAGCCAGTTGGGACAGGGACATAACACTGAAGCTTTCTTT. This sequence encodes CASQLGQGHNTEAFF.

The genes are TRBV28 and TRBJ2-6, with no clear D. The ends were cut back, 5 bases at V and 0 bases at J, with 8 bases in the middle. There are 15 residues in the CDR3. Per germline, CDR1 MDHEN and CDR2 SYDVKM. CDR3 sequence: CASSGTDSGANVLTF. In DNA form, the CDR3 reads TGTGCCAGCAGTGGCACAGACTCTGGGGCCAACGTCCTGACTTTC.

This chain links TRBV29-1 with TRBJ2-1, with 12 bases lining up with TRBD2. Germline-derived CDR1 and CDR2 are SQVTM and ANQGSEA. The CDR3 covers 17 residues. Trimming at V came to 7 bases and at J to 0 bases, leaving 10 bases not matched to a gene. Here the CDR3 DNA reads TGCAGCGCAGCCGGGACTAGCGGGTACAGCTCCTACAATGAGCAGTTCTTC. Protein: CSAAGTSGYSSYNEQFF.

V is TRBV6-1 and J is TRBJ2-2, with TRBD1 matching over 7 bases. Losses at the gene ends were 6 bases for V and 4 bases for J; bases not matched to a gene: 8. The CDR3 runs 15 residues. Germline CDR1 reads MNHNS; CDR2 reads SASEGT. This CDR3 is CASRQTGASTGELFF. For the CDR3, the DNA is TGTGCCAGCAGACAAACAGGGGCTAGCACCGGGGAGCTGTTTTTT.

V and J are TRBV2 and TRBJ1-4; 10 bases are shared with TRBD1. The germline V gene has CDR1 SNHLY and CDR2 FYNNEI. The V and J ends lost 5 bases and 7 bases, in that order; junction bases with no gene match: 4. The CDR3 loop spans 14 amino acids. The chain's CDR3 is CASSSGTGVEKLFF. The CDR3 coding sequence is TGTGCCAGCAGTTCCGGGACAGGGGTTGAAAAACTGTTTTTT.

This clone came up a few times. The chain links TRBV15 to TRBJ2-1, with 10 bases identical to TRBD2. J lost 6 bases, V lost 8 bases, and 4 bases had no gene match. CDR1 is LNHNV and CDR2 is YYDKDF in the germline V gene (reference sequence). The CDR3 is 13 amino acids. CDR3 amino acids: CATRSSGSNEQFF. In DNA, the CDR3 is TGTGCCACCCGATCTAGCGGGAGCAATGAGCAGTTCTTC.

The chain employs TRBV6-1 and TRBJ2-1, with D maybe TRBD1 (6 bases). V was cut by 4 bases and J by 2 bases, with 12 bases left in between. The CDR3 loop spans 15 amino acids. CDR1 is MNHNS and CDR2 is SASEGT in the germline V gene. In DNA, the CDR3 is TGTGCCAGCAGTGGGATCAGGGGAACCTACAATGAGCAGTTCTTC. It translates to CASSGIRGTYNEQFF.

The CDR3 bases are TGTGCCAGCACGCTAAGTGGTACCGGGGAGCTGTTTTTT. This encodes CASTLSGTGELFF. V gene TRBV9 combines with J gene TRBJ2-2; D not certain. V lost 6 bases, J lost 5 bases, and 11 bases lay in between. CDR1 SGDLS and CDR2 YYNGEE come from the germline V gene. The CDR3 has 13 residues.

The chain combines TRBV27 with TRBJ2-1; 9 bases map to TRBD2. CDR3 length: 14 residues. The ends lost 6 bases at V and 9 bases at J; junction bases unmatched: 9. Germline lookup yields CDR1 MNHEY and CDR2 SMNVEV (reference sequence). The CDR3 bases are TGTGCCAGCAGGATAGCGGGAGAGAATAGTGAGCAGTTCTTC. Translation gives CASRIAGENSEQFF.

The rearrangement joins TRBV10-2 to TRBJ2-7; no reliable D call. Between the trimmed V and J ends, which lost 6 bases and 1 base, there was a span of 13 bases. Germline CDR1 is WSHSY and CDR2 is SAAADI. The CDR3 spans 14 residues. The CDR3 region has the DNA TGCGCCAGCAGAGTTCGCGGTGATTCCTACGAGCAGTACTTC. This codes for CASRVRGDSYEQYF.

The chain has TRBV30 and TRBJ2-2; perhaps TRBD2 as D (6 bases). Trimming cost V 0 bases and J 5 bases, with 13 bases left between them. Germline assignment: CDR1 GTSNPN and CDR2 SVGIG (reference sequence). This CDR3 is 15 amino acids long. The CDR3 DNA reads as TGTGCCTGGAGTGTACTGGGGCGGGAAACCGGGGAGCTGTTTTTT. This translates into CAWSVLGRETGELFF.

The rearrangement uses TRBV10-3 and TRBJ2-3, with 8 bases aligning to TRBD1. J gave up 0 bases and V 7 bases, and 12 bases lay outside the gene matches. The CDR3 spans 17 residues. Germline V gene sequence: CDR1 ENHRY, CDR2 SYGVKD. The CDR3 region has the DNA TGTGCCATCACCCCAGGAAAAGGACAGGGAAGCACAGATACGCAGTATTTT. Protein sequence: CAITPGKGQGSTDTQYF.

This clone was counted between two and nine times. The chain is built from TRBV9 and TRBJ2-3, with 11 bases matching TRBD2. Trimming at V came to 4 bases and at J to 4 bases, leaving 14 bases not matched to a gene. The CDR3 runs to 18 residues. Germline V CDR1 and CDR2: SGDLS, YYNGEE. CDR3 region: CASSPGGLAGGPPDTQYF. CDR3 DNA sequence: TGTGCCAGCAGCCCGGGAGGATTAGCGGGAGGGCCCCCAGATACGCAGTATTTT.

The chain's CDR3 is CAIRQAGYGTDTQYF. CDR3 coding DNA: TGTGCCATCCGCCAAGCGGGGTACGGCACAGATACGCAGTATTTT. V gene TRBV6-6 combines with J gene TRBJ2-3; 7 bases map to TRBD2. The length of the CDR3 is 15 residues. Trimming took 10 bases from V and 1 from J; bases not matched to a gene: 11. Germline values: CDR1 MNHNY, CDR2 SVGAGI (reference sequence).

The rearrangement links TRBV11-2 to TRBJ2-1; the match to TRBD2 covers 12 bases. Germline trimming cut 5 bases from V and 8 bases from J; bases unmatched to any gene: 10. CDR1 SGHAT and CDR2 FQNNGV come from the germline V gene. The CDR3 contains 16 residues. The DNA for the CDR3 is TGTGCCAGCAGCCCGACTGGGGGACTAGCGGGCCATGAGCAGTTCTTC. It translates to CASSPTGGLAGHEQFF.

This sequence joins TRBV5-1 and TRBJ2-7, with 8 bases lining up with TRBD2. The CDR3 is 13 amino acids. Trimming cost V 3 bases and J 6 bases; bases outside gene matches: 5. CDR1 and CDR2 (germline): SGHRS, YFSETQ. CDR3 residues: CASSWNSGVEQYF. In DNA form, the CDR3 reads TGCGCCAGCAGCTGGAATAGCGGGGTCGAGCAGTACTTC.

The DNA for the CDR3 is TGTGCCTGGAGTGTCTCGAGTACCTACGAGCAGTACTTC. Translation: CAWSVSSTYEQYF. The V and J genes are TRBV30 and TRBJ2-7; no clear D gene. V was shortened by 0 bases and J by 2 bases, with 8 bases between the two germline ends. CDR1 and CDR2 (germline): GTSNPN, SVGIG (reference sequence). This CDR3 contains 13 residues.

This chain links TRBV19 with TRBJ2-2; 8 bases are shared with TRBD1. There are 14 residues in the CDR3. With V trimmed by 6 bases and J by 7 bases, 7 bases remained unmatched. From germline, CDR1 is LNHDA and CDR2 SQIVND (reference sequence). CDR3: CASRGTGTFGELFF. The CDR3 DNA reads as TGTGCCAGTAGGGGGACAGGAACGTTCGGGGAGCTGTTTTTT.

The V call is TRBV28, the J call TRBJ2-7; 12 nucleotides match TRBD2. The germline V gene encodes CDR1 MDHEN and CDR2 SYDVKM. This CDR3 contains 16 residues. The ends lost 3 bases at V and 0 bases at J; junction bases unmatched: 3. For the CDR3, the DNA is TGTGCCAGCAGTTTTATGACTAGCGGGAGCTCCTACGAGCAGTACTTC. It encodes CASSFMTSGSSYEQYF.

On this clone: Distinct nucleotide sequences in the sample also encode this CDR3. This rearrangement joins TRBV5-4 to TRBJ2-1; no firm D call. Per the germline V gene, CDR1 is SGHNT and CDR2 is YYREEE (reference sequence). V lost 0 bases to trimming and J lost 0 bases, with 7 bases between them. CDR3 length: 15 amino acids. The CDR3 DNA reads as TGTGCCAGCAGCTTGGGCGGTAGCTCCTACAATGAGCAGTTCTTC. It is translated as CASSLGGSSYNEQFF.

The chain links TRBV28 to TRBJ2-1, with 14 bases lining up with TRBD2. CDR1 and CDR2 (germline): MDHEN, SYDVKM. The CDR3 runs to 16 residues. V lost 5 bases to trimming and J lost 5 bases; unmatched junction nucleotides: 5. The CDR3 protein is CASSPRLAGGHNEQFF. CDR3 sequence (DNA): TGTGCCAGCAGTCCTCGACTAGCGGGAGGGCACAATGAGCAGTTCTTC.

This chain uses TRBV9 with TRBJ2-1; 9 bases are shared with TRBD2. Germline lookup yields CDR1 SGDLS and CDR2 YYNGEE. This CDR3 contains 15 residues. V lost 5 bases to trimming and J lost 8 bases; unmatched junction nucleotides: 11. Here the CDR3 reads CASSVAAGGWDEQFF. CDR3 coding DNA: TGTGCCAGCAGTGTCGCAGCGGGAGGATGGGATGAGCAGTTCTTC.

The rearrangement uses TRBV11-2 and TRBJ1-4; D gene uncertain. The germline gives CDR1 SGHAT, CDR2 FQNNGV. The CDR3 runs to 16 residues. Between the trimmed V and J ends, which lost 4 bases and 0 bases, there was a span of 12 bases. CDR3 nucleotide sequence: TGTGCCAGCAGCTCACGGACGGGAGCAACTAATGAAAAACTGTTTTTT. Encoded protein: CASSSRTGATNEKLFF.

This clone appeared a few times. V gene TRBV7-8 combines with J gene TRBJ2-3; no firm D call. Trimming removed 1 base at V and 4 bases at J, with 9 bases between. Germline V gene data show CDR1 as SGHVS and CDR2 as FQNEAQ. The CDR3 has 14 residues. CDR3 sequence: CASSLVTGSDTQYF. Written as DNA, the CDR3 is TGTGCCAGCAGCTTAGTTACGGGTTCAGATACGCAGTATTTT.

This chain links TRBV6-5 with TRBJ2-1; weak D call: TRBD2 (7 bases). V lost 4 bases and J lost 3, with 10 bases in between. CDR1 and CDR2 from the germline V gene are MNHEY and SVGAGI. This CDR3 comprises 14 residues. CDR3 DNA: TGTGCCAGCAGTTCGGGGGGCCTCTACAATGAGCAGTTCTTC. It yields the protein CASSSGGLYNEQFF.

V gene TRBV10-3 combines with J gene TRBJ2-3; a weak D match, TRBD1 (7 bases). Germline V gives CDR1 ENHRY, CDR2 SYGVKD. The CDR3 is made up of 15 amino acids. Trimming took off 10 bases at V and 1 base at J, with 18 bases between the two ends. The CDR3 reads CATGGPPVGTDTQYF. Here the CDR3 DNA reads TGTGCCACAGGGGGGCCTCCGGTCGGCACAGATACGCAGTATTTT.

The chain recombines TRBV19 with TRBJ2-5; D is undetermined. The V gene lost 6 bases and the J gene lost 5 bases, with 13 bases spanning the gap. The length of the CDR3 is 13 residues. Germline V CDR1 and CDR2: LNHDA, SQIVND (reference sequence). DNA for the CDR3: TGTGCCAGTAGCAACGATGTCGGGGAGACCCAGTACTTC. Amino acid sequence: CASSNDVGETQYF.